This paragraph reports one T cell receptor (beta chain). As yet, its antigen is unknown. The data originate from a study of cytomegalovirus exposure and HLA in healthy donors. Donors were drawn from the approximately 120-subject validation cohort, separate from the approximately 700-subject first cohort. TCRdb's table, derived via immunoSEQ multiplex PCR, lists solely in-frame clones and lacks some. The sample gives over 150,000 clones, about 90% of which show up once; 3% is in the top ten. General study results and limits: The investigators catalogued under 200 TCR beta chains as cytomegalovirus-associated.

The CDR3 spans 13 residues. The V end lost 3 bases, the J end lost 7 bases, and 7 bases lay between the germline ends. Germline CDR1 reads KGHSH; CDR2 reads LQKENI. Material for sequencing was PBMCs. V and J are TRBV18 and TRBJ1-6; D gene ambiguous. The TCR sequence derives from a woman younger than 35 in good health and CMV-seropositive. CDR3 sequence (DNA): TGTGCCAGCTCACCGAAGGAGAATTCACCCCTCCACTTT. Its protein product is CASSPKENSPLHF.